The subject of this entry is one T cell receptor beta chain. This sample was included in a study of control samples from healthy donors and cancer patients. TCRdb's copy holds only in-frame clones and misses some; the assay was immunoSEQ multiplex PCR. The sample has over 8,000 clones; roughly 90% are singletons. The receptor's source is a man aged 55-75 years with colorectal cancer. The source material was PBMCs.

CDR3 nucleotide sequence: TGTGCCAGCAGTTACCAGAACTATGGCTACACCTTC. This gives the protein CASSYQNYGYTF. J is TRBJ1-2 and V is TRBV28; the D is unclear. The CDR3 contains 12 residues. CDR1 and CDR2 from the germline V gene are MDHEN and SYDVKM. Deletions cut 4 bases from V and 2 bases from J, with 5 bases between.